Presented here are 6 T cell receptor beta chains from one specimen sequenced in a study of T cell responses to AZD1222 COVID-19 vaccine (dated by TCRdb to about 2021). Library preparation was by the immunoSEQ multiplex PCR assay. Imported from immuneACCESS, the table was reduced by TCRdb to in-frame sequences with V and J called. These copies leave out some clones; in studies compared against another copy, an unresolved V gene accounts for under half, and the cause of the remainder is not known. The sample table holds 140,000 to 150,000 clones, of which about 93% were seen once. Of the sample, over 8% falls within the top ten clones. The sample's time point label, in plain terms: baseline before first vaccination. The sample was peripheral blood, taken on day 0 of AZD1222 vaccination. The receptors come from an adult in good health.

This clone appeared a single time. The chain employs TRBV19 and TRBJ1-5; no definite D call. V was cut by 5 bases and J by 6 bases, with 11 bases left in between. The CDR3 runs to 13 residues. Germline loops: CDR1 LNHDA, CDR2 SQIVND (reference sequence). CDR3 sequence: CASSLQAGQPQHF. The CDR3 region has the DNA TGTGCCAGTAGTCTCCAGGCAGGTCAGCCCCAGCATTTT.

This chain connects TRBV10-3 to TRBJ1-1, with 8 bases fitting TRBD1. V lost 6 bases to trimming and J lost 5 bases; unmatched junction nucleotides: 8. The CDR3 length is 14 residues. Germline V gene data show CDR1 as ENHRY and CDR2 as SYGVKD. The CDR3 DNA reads TGTGCCATCAGGGCCCTTGGACAGGGAACTGAAGCTTTCTTT. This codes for CAIRALGQGTEAFF.

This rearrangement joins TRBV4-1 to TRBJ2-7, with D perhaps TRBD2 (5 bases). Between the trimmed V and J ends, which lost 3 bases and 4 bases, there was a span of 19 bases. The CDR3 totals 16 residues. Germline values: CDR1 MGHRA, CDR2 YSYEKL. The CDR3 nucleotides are TGCGCCAGCAGCCAGCACAGAGCCGGGAAAAGATACGAGCAGTACTTC. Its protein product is CASSQHRAGKRYEQYF.

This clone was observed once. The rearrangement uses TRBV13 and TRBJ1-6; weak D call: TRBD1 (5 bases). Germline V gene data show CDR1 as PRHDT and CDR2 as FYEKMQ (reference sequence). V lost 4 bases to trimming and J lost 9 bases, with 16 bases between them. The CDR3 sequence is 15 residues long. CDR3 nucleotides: TGTGCCAGCAGCTCCGGGGACCCCTCTTTTTCACCCCTCCACTTT. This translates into CASSSGDPSFSPLHF.

CDR3 sequence: CASSFRGGTEAFF. The DNA for the CDR3 is TGTGCCAGTAGTTTCAGGGGAGGCACTGAAGCTTTCTTT. The chain links TRBV19 to TRBJ1-1; the D gene is possibly TRBD1 (6 bases). Trimming removed 5 bases at V and 4 bases at J, with 11 bases between. This CDR3 comprises 13 residues. Germline CDR1 reads LNHDA; CDR2 reads SQIVND (reference sequence).

For the CDR3, the DNA is TGTGCCAGCAGCCAGTTAGACAGGGGAAAAGAGACCCAGTACTTC. It is translated as CASSQLDRGKETQYF. The chain couples TRBV4-2 to TRBJ2-5; the match to TRBD1 covers 8 bases. V was clipped by 3 bases and J by 3 bases; unmatched bases: 6. The length of the CDR3 is 15 residues. The germline CDR1 and CDR2 sequences are LGHNA and YNFKEQ.